This T cell receptor (beta chain) was retrieved from a study of blood T cells in healthy people across ages (dated by TCRdb to about 2015). About the investigation overall: Template switching captured roughly one uniquely barcoded TCR beta cDNA molecule per two T cells in model experiments. Using deep sequencing normalized with unique cDNA molecular identifiers, the study measured how TCR beta repertoire diversity changes with age. Donors were grouped into four age groups: young (average about 15 years), middle-aged (39), aged (around 60) and long-lived (about 82). Donors of different ages were randomly distributed across sequencing lanes to avoid experimental bias. The study analyzed two additional independent replicas of 1 million unique cDNA reads from the same blood draw for two donors, one aged 18 to 29 and one aged 80 or older. Beyond this particular receptor, the publication reports: Because donor CMV infection status was unknown, age-related changes in expanded clonotypes were potentially confounded. A strong correlation was found between observed TCR beta diversity and the percentage of naive T cells measured by flow cytometry. Compared with the aged group, more naive CD4+ T cells, fewer expanded clones and increased TCR diversity were shown by the long-lived group, suggesting age selection. Estimates of total diversity from one million sequenced T cells were regarded as lower bounds and underestimates. As age increased, observed TCR beta diversity per million T cells dropped in a roughly linear way, and a significant reduction was already evident by age around 41. Since profiling was done on bulk unsorted PBMCs, naive and antigen-experienced compartments could not be conclusively compared.

The protocol used for the library was 5' RACE. The sample was run on an Illumina HiSeq 2500. The second PCR ran for about 6 to 11 cycles and used a J-beta primer mix along with a sample-barcoded 5' primer. A unique molecular identifier was introduced onto each TCR beta cDNA molecule by a template-switch 5' adaptor carrying 12 random nucleotides. Each sample yielded at least 3 million CDR3-containing paired-end reads. First-strand cDNA was synthesized from all RNA with the Mint cDNA synthesis kit, primed by a TRBC-specific oligonucleotide. All cDNA was treated with uracil-DNA glycosylase and then went through a first 18-cycle PCR with the universal primers M1SS and BC2_uni_R. Regarding the original processing steps: Each sample was normalized by randomly selecting 1 million high-quality reads, each carrying a distinct molecular identifier. Instead of being binned into consensus sequences, reads with shared molecular identifiers were discarded. MiTCR, run with a Q25 quality threshold and the strictest error-elimination algorithm, handled CDR3 identification, clonotype clustering and error correction. Lower-bound total TCR beta diversity was estimated with a nonparametric unseen species model using Euler transformation. Through fastp at Q25 and MiXCR, TCRdb rebuilt clones from the public reads, retaining in-frame beta chains. Rows with one shared CDR3 protein collapse into an entry with the most common genes and DNA. These V and J calls are TCRdb output, not the study's own analysis. The sample contains roughly 900,000 distinct CDR3 sequences, 40% to 60% of them found a single time. 10% to 15% of the sample comes from the top ten.

Systemically healthy Caucasian individuals from Russia, some 38 in total and aged about 6 to 95 years, were included as donors. Approximately 9.3 milliliters of peripheral blood were drawn from each donor into EDTA-treated Vacutainer tubes. PBMCs were isolated by Ficoll-Paque density-gradient centrifugation, with at least 6 million obtained per sample. Trizol reagent was used to extract total RNA from PBMCs, with at least 6 micrograms per sample. The percentages of naive CD45RAhigh/CD27high T cells were determined by flow cytometry on a PBMC aliquot from every donor. The CDR3 starts with the cysteine, ends with the phenylalanine, and has 14 residues. Only the CDR3 DNA stays, 42 bases, in frame from base 1. Trimming costs V 3 bases and J 8 bases, and their ends lie 13 bases apart. The germline V gene (reference sequence) sets CDR1 to SEHNR and CDR2 to FQNEAQ. About this clonotype: Its antigen is currently not known. Nothing much larger sits one base from this clone, and base qualities are not available.

This TCR derives from a man aged 30-40 years in good health. Recombination linked TRBV7-9 to TRBJ1-4; no D gene can be assigned with confidence. Material for sequencing was blood. Here the CDR3 is given as CASSFLVDTEKLFF. The DNA sequence is as follows: TGTGCCAGCAGCTTCTTAGTAGACACAGAAAAACTGTTTTTT.